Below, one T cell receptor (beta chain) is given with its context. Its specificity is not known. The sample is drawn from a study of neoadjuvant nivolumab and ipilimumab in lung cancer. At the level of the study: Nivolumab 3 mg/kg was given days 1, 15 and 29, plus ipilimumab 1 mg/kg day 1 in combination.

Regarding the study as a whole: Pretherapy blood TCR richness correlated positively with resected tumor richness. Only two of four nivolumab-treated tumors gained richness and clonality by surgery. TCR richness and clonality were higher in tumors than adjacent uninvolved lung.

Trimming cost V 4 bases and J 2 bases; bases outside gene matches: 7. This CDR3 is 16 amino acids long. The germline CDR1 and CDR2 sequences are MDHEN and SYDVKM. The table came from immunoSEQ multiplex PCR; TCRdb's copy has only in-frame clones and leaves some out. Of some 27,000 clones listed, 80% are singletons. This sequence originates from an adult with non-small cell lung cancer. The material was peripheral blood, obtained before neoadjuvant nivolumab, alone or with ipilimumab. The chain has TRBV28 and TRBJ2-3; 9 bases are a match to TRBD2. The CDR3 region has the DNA TGTGCCAGCAGTTCCCCTAGCGGGGTGATCACAGATACGCAGTATTTT. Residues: CASSSPSGVITDTQYF. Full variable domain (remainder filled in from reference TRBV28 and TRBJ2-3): DVKVTQSSRYLVKRTGEKVFLECVQDMDHENMFWYRQDPGLGLRLIYFSYDVKMKEKGDIPEGYSVSREKKERFSLILESASTNQTSMYLCASSSPSGVITDTQYFGPGTRLTVL.